This TCR beta chain derives from a study of CD4 T cell repertoires in COVID-19. Study summary: CFSE-low cells expanded roughly 11 days with IL-2, then restimulated with other coronavirus spikes.

General observations from the study: Several top expanded SARS-CoV-2-reactive clonotypes were shared by two or three memory subsets.

V dropped 4 bases and J dropped 8; count of bases not matched to a gene: 6. The CDR3 loop spans 13 amino acids. The germline gives CDR1 LGHDT, CDR2 YNNKEL (reference sequence). A remark on this clone: The antigen remains unidentified.

No culture step preceded sequencing of the ex vivo isolated memory T cells. Clones were sequenced by immunoSEQ multiplex PCR, and TCRdb holds only the in-frame ones, with some missing. In the table there are fewer than 100,000 clones, around 82% of which are singletons. The V call is TRBV3-1 (or the pseudogene TRBV3-2), the J call TRBJ1-2, with 8 bases lining up with TRBD1. The sample consisted of CD4+ T cells from peripheral blood, taken after recovery from COVID-19. The sequence was collected from a human donor who had COVID-19. CDR3 nucleotide sequence: TGTGCCAGCAGCCCGGACAGGGCGCAGGGCTACACCTTC. This codes for CASSPDRAQGYTF.